These T cell receptor beta chains were read from a single sample in a study of T cell repertoires in cytomegalovirus infection. TCRdb ran MiXCR on the reads and lists one entry per CDR3 protein. The table includes about 230,000 distinct CDR3 sequences, 22% detected once. The material sequenced was CD8+ T cells from PBMCs. The receptors were sampled from a human donor in good health (CMV status not recorded). Some clones in this sample may be carry-over from other donors' samples. CDR3s include the opening cysteine and the closing phenylalanine or tryptophan. The D gene is left open where the match is weak. Size is omitted from some rows. Given values are once, few, many or a class for expanded clones.

j_call clone_size d_call v_call cdr3_nt cdr3_aa
TRBJ1-4 many NA TRBV7-9 TGTGCCAGCAGCCCCGCGTGGGCCCCTAATGAAAAACTGTTTTTT CASSPAWAPNEKLFF
TRBJ1-2 many TRBD1 TRBV7-9 TGTGCCAGCAGCTTATGGACAGGCCCACATGGCTACACCTTC CASSLWTGPHGYTF
TRBJ2-7 NA TRBD1 TRBV7-8 TGTGCCAGCAGCCACCCCGGGACAGGGGGGTACGAGCAGTACTTC CASSHPGTGGYEQYF
TRBJ1-1 many NA TRBV7-9 TGTGCCAGCAGCCCCGGCGGCATGAACACTGAAGCTTTCTTT CASSPGGMNTEAFF
TRBJ1-2 many NA TRBV27 TGTGCCAGCAAATCTGGTCTGCAAACTAACTATGGCTACACCTTC CASKSGLQTNYGYTF
TRBJ1-1 many NA TRBV7-6 TGTGCCAGCAGCCCAACCCAGGGGTTGAACACTGAAGCTTTCTTT CASSPTQGLNTEAFF
TRBJ2-1 many NA TRBV7-6 TGTGCTAGCGGGGCAGGGGGCTCCAATGAGCAGTTCTTC CASGAGGSNEQFF
TRBJ2-7 NA TRBD1 TRBV7-4 TGTGCCAGCAGAACAGGGGGAGGCTACGAGCAGTACTTC CASRTGGGYEQYF
TRBJ1-2 few NA TRBV6-6 TGTGCCAGCAGTACACTTTCACACATCGTTAACTATGGCTACACCTTC CASSTLSHIVNYGYTF
TRBJ1-2 NA NA TRBV20-1 TGCAGTGCTAGACGCGAGGCAAGGGGTTTCTATGGCTACACCTTC CSARREARGFYGYTF